The 17 T cell receptor beta chains presented below share a single source sample, sequenced in a study of blood T cell repertoires in COVID-19. This table comes from immunoSEQ multiplex PCR, and its TCRdb copy is limited to in-frame clones, with some not included. Of about 530,000 clones in the sample, approximately 91% are singletons; the top ten hold around 7.8%. Sequenced sample: peripheral blood. Receptor source: a woman in her forties or fifties with COVID-19, enrolled during active disease.

V is TRBV3-1 (or the pseudogene TRBV3-2) and J is TRBJ1-2, with a weak D call TRBD1 (5 bases). The germline V gene encodes CDR1 LGHDT and CDR2 YNNKEL (reference sequence). V lost 4 bases to trimming and J lost 3 bases, with 15 bases between them. The CDR3 length is 15 residues. CDR3: CASSPGSRAYYGYTF. The CDR3 nucleotides are TGTGCCAGCAGCCCAGGGTCCAGGGCCTACTATGGCTACACCTTC.

The V gene is TRBV6-6, the J gene TRBJ1-1, with a possible D match to TRBD1 (6 bases). Per the germline V gene, CDR1 is MNHNY and CDR2 is SVGAGI (reference sequence). CDR3 size: 14 residues. With 6 bases removed from V and 4 bases from J, the gap between germline ends came to 15 bases. The CDR3 sequence is CASRLTGLGTEAFF. The CDR3 DNA sequence: TGTGCCAGCAGGCTCACAGGGCTTGGCACTGAAGCTTTCTTT.

This chain connects TRBV9 to TRBJ2-2; 15 bases are a match to TRBD2. V was pared by 5 bases and J by 8 bases, with 10 bases of the junction left unmatched. Per germline, CDR1 SGDLS and CDR2 YYNGEE. There are 17 residues in the CDR3. Here the CDR3 reads CASSRIGTSGGIGELFF. The CDR3 nucleotides read TGTGCCAGCAGTCGAATCGGGACTAGCGGGGGGATAGGGGAGCTGTTTTTT.

This chain joins TRBV5-1 and TRBJ2-1; 7 positions match TRBD1. Germline V CDR1 and CDR2: SGHRS, YFSETQ. Trimming removed 1 base from V and 9 bases from J; junction bases left unmatched: 13. The CDR3 loop spans 16 amino acids. The CDR3 DNA follows: TGCGCCAGCAGCTTGTATGGGGCAACAGGGGTTGGTGAGCAGTTCTTC. It codes for CASSLYGATGVGEQFF.

The chain combines TRBV5-1 with TRBJ2-7; 8 nucleotides line up with TRBD1. The CDR3 totals 13 residues. Germline V gives CDR1 SGHRS, CDR2 YFSETQ. V shed 2 bases, J shed 3 bases, and the junction held 1 base outside the gene matches. For the CDR3, the DNA is TGCGCCAGCAGCTTACAGGGGGACTACGAGCAGTACTTC. This sequence encodes CASSLQGDYEQYF.

This clone was detected a few times. The chain recombines TRBV13 with TRBJ1-6, with a tentative D call TRBD1 (6 bases). V was pared by 2 bases and J by 9 bases, with 11 bases between. From germline, CDR1 is PRHDT and CDR2 FYEKMQ (reference sequence). The CDR3 spans 14 residues. CDR3 protein: CASSLTRGSSPLHF. In DNA, the CDR3 is TGTGCCAGCAGCTTAACCAGGGGTTCTTCACCCCTCCACTTT.

J is TRBJ2-5 and V is TRBV19; 8 nucleotides line up with TRBD2. Per germline, CDR1 LNHDA and CDR2 SQIVND (reference sequence). The CDR3 totals 14 residues. Germline trimming cut 5 bases from V and 5 bases from J; bases unmatched to any gene: 7. As DNA, the CDR3 is TGTGCCAGTAGTCTCGGGGGGGCCGGGGAGACCCAGTACTTC. Its protein product is CASSLGGAGETQYF.

The chain carries TRBV10-3 and TRBJ2-7; possible D gene TRBD1, 5 bases. Germline loops: CDR1 ENHRY, CDR2 SYGVKD. The CDR3 is 14 amino acids. The ends were cut back, 0 bases at V and 1 base at J, with 7 bases in the middle. This CDR3 is CAISESGLSYEQYF. Written as DNA, the CDR3 is TGTGCCATCAGTGAGTCGGGGCTATCCTACGAGCAGTACTTC.

This chain uses TRBV19 with TRBJ1-1; 8 nucleotides line up with TRBD1. This CDR3 comprises 14 residues. Per germline, CDR1 LNHDA and CDR2 SQIVND (reference sequence). V lost 5 bases, J lost 1 base, and 3 bases stayed unmatched. The CDR3 DNA reads as TGTGCCAGTAGTGTTGGACAGGGGAACACTGAAGCTTTCTTT. It codes for CASSVGQGNTEAFF.

The CDR3 nucleotides read TGTGCCACCAGTGATCCGGGGACAGCCGAGGAGACCCAGTACTTC. Protein sequence: CATSDPGTAEETQYF. The chain combines TRBV24-1 with TRBJ2-5; the match to TRBD1 covers 7 bases. CDR1 and CDR2 from the germline V gene are KGHDR and SFDVKD. Trimming removed 3 bases from V and 5 bases from J; junction bases left unmatched: 8. The CDR3 length is 15 residues.

The chain combines TRBV6-5 with TRBJ2-7; D is unresolved. Looked up from germline, CDR1 is MNHEY and CDR2 is SVGAGI. V was pared by 6 bases and J by 3 bases, with 3 bases between. The CDR3 is 10 residues long. CDR3 in DNA: TGTGCCAGCAGCAACTACGAGCAGTACTTC. The encoded protein is CASSNYEQYF.

The chain carries TRBV11-1 and TRBJ2-2, with 9 nucleotides matching TRBD1. The V gene's germline CDR1 is SGHAT and CDR2 FQDESV (reference sequence). Trimming took 5 bases from V and 8 from J; bases not matched to a gene: 9. The CDR3 spans 15 residues. For the CDR3, the DNA is TGTGCCAGCAGCGCCCGGGACAGGGAGAGGGGGGAGCTGTTTTTT. Protein: CASSARDRERGELFF. Supplemented by reference TRBV11-1 and TRBJ2-2, the full variable domain reads EAEVAQSPRYKITEKSQAVAFWCDPISGHATLYWYRQILGQGPELLVQFQDESVVDDSQLPKDRFSAERLKGVDSTLKIQPAELGDSAMYLCASSARDRERGELFFGEGSRLTVL.

The chain recombines TRBV7-9 with TRBJ1-1; unclear D gene. Germline assignment: CDR1 SEHNR and CDR2 FQNEAQ (reference sequence). The CDR3 totals 13 residues. V dropped 4 bases and J dropped 1 base, with 7 bases sitting between them. CDR3 in DNA: TGTGCCAGCAGCTGGGCCGCGAACACTGAAGCTTTCTTT. Residues: CASSWAANTEAFF.

The V call is TRBV19, the J call TRBJ1-3; TRBD1 might be the D (6 bases). The CDR3 runs to 17 residues. The germline V gene has CDR1 LNHDA and CDR2 SQIVND (reference sequence). Deletions cut 3 bases from V and 1 base from J, with 16 bases between. CDR3 loop: CASSMEGGRGSGNTIYF. The CDR3 DNA reads TGTGCCAGTAGTATGGAAGGTGGCAGGGGTTCTGGAAACACCATATATTTT.

The chain couples TRBV3-1 (or the pseudogene TRBV3-2) to TRBJ1-4; tentative D call: TRBD1 (6 bases). V was shortened by 4 bases and J by 8 bases, with 14 bases between the two germline ends. Looked up from germline, CDR1 is LGHDT and CDR2 is YNNKEL (reference sequence). The CDR3 totals 14 residues. The CDR3 DNA sequence: TGTGCCAGCAGCCGCCCGGGACACACAGAAAAACTGTTTTTT. It encodes CASSRPGHTEKLFF.

The V call is TRBV7-9, the J call TRBJ2-7, with D maybe TRBD2 (6 bases). CDR1 is SEHNR, CDR2 FQNEAQ, per germline (reference sequence). V lost 5 bases to trimming and J lost 0 bases, with 17 bases between them. The CDR3 is 16 amino acids. The CDR3 sequence: CASSPRGGLSSYEQYF. CDR3 sequence (DNA): TGTGCCAGCAGCCCTCGCGGAGGGCTTAGCTCCTACGAGCAGTACTTC.

The chain combines TRBV5-8 with TRBJ1-5; TRBD1 might be the D (5 bases). Looked up from germline, CDR1 is SGHTS and CDR2 is YDEGEE. V was trimmed by 1 base and J by 5 bases, leaving 13 bases between them. The CDR3 runs 15 residues. The CDR3 DNA follows: TGTGCCAGCAGCTTGAGGGGATGGGTGGATCAGCCCCAGCATTTT. This gives the protein CASSLRGWVDQPQHF.